This record concerns one TCR beta chain sequence. Antigen specificity is unknown. Deletions cut 4 bases from V and 1 base from J, with 16 bases between. The V gene's germline CDR1 is LGHNA and CDR2 YNFKEQ. The CDR3 runs to 16 residues. This entry comes from a study of cytomegalovirus exposure and HLA in healthy donors. Study-level results: In a later analysis, TCR beta V- and J-gene trimming showed a link to a missense DCLRE1C variant.

The PCR employed 60 Vbeta primers together with 13 Jbeta primers. Produced via immunoSEQ multiplex PCR; TCRdb's table is partial and in-frame only. In the table there are some 79,000 clones, 63% of which are singletons. Sequenced material: PBMCs. The TCR originated in a woman in her thirties or forties in good health and CMV-seropositive. The J gene is TRBJ2-5, the V gene TRBV4-2; a weak D match, TRBD1 (7 bases). CDR3 loop: CASSRGDRILQETQYF. DNA of the CDR3: TGTGCCAGCAGCCGCGGGGACAGAATACTCCAAGAGACCCAGTACTTC.